The following is a T cell receptor beta chain sequence with its context. It has no known antigen specificity. Base qualities were left out, and no much larger clone turns up one base away. The cohort was made up of 500 to 850 healthy bone marrow donors. At the time of sampling, every cohort member was nominally healthy, though immune exposures that went unrecorded were likely present. The donor tested CMV seropositive and was one of the 289 seropositive cohort members. Every donor gave a peripheral blood sample, and the peripheral blood mononuclear cells from that sample were used for TCR beta sequencing. Genomic DNA extraction from the blood cell samples was performed with the Qiagen DNeasy Blood Extraction Kit. Relative to germline, V is 0 bases shorter and J is 3 bases shorter, with 10 bases between their ends. From the cysteine through the phenylalanine, the CDR3 covers 14 amino acids. Just the 42-base CDR3 DNA is kept, in frame starting at base 1. CDR1 and CDR2, per the germline V gene, are SGHDT and YYEEEE.

This entry belongs to a study of cytomegalovirus exposure and HLA in healthy donors (dated by TCRdb to the late 2010s). Study-wide context: According to an earlier analysis of 550 to 700 of the donors, about 179 million T cells yielded roughly 110 million unique TCR beta sequences and about 300 Gb of sequence data. In a later analysis, previously published TCR beta repertoires from 666 donors were re-analyzed and high-resolution HLA genotyping was added so that TCR occurrence patterns could be studied. An early release covering 550 to 650 HLA-typed donors comprised approximately 290 gigabases of sequencing data and about 90 million unique TCR sequences. HLA typing included class I and class II loci at four-digit resolution. The number of donors typed differed by locus, with roughly 620-630 for A, B, C, DRB1 and DQB1, roughly 550 for DQA1, nearly 610 for DPA1, and some 440 for DPB1. All discovery cohort repertoires had been generated using a single sequencing platform. The study aimed to test whether signatures of past pathogen exposure could be identified by cataloging public T cell receptors. The study used immunosequencing to profile the T cell repertoires of 600 to 850 subjects and linked those repertoires to cytomegalovirus serostatus. Genome-wide SNP genotypes for about 65% of the roughly 670 donors were used in a later genetic analysis, which treated that subset as a discovery cohort. Roughly 5 DR-DQ haplotypes were handled as single units for association and clustering, since linkage in the cohort was strong. In addition to the first cohort of about 650 subjects, a separate validation cohort of some 120 different subjects was used. To decide whether each TCR beta V gene segment behaved as functional or pseudogenic, an earlier analysis of over 500 of the donors relied on high-throughput TCR beta sequencing. Among some 410 genotyped donors of the cohort, an average of roughly 240,000 unique TCR beta nucleotide sequences were sequenced per donor, about a sixth of them non-productive. Rather than drawing on any new phenotypic data, the later analysis identified candidate immune exposures from TCR beta sequences and the way those sequences occurred across donors. Among the approximately 400 genotyped donors, around 81% belonged to the genetic ancestry cluster associated with self-reported Caucasian donors. High-throughput TCR immunosequencing, statistical association of individual TCRs with disease status, and machine learning were combined to predict cytomegalovirus infection status. Donor age, sex, ethnicity and CMV serostatus were compiled alongside the repertoire data. General conclusions and limits of the study: Most TCR sequences were seen in very few donors, while some public TCRs were found in many individuals. In this cohort, only TCR beta chains were sequenced, and detectable features were limited by the absence of alpha or paired-chain data. In a later genetic analysis, fewer N-insertions in productive TCRs were reported among donors in an Asian-associated ancestry cluster than the roughly 710-donor mean. Because the 87-base-pair reads could not distinguish some IMGT-functional V segments, including TRBV6-2 and TRBV6-3, those segments were excluded. Three of the identified cytomegalovirus-associated TCR beta chains were confirmed in vitro to be specific for cytomegalovirus antigens. Roughly uniform sequencing depth across donors was assumed in presence/absence analyses, although this assumption may not hold. Specific HLA alleles were associated with over 15,000 TCR beta sequences at a false discovery rate of 0.05 in a later analysis. In both the original and validation cohorts, the classifier was reported to diagnose cytomegalovirus status with high specificity and sensitivity. A further reported finding was that TCR beta sequences accurately predicted the HLA-A and HLA-B alleles for most subjects in the first cohort. The study gave a list of some 150 TCR beta chains associated with cytomegalovirus. Several of the top co-occurrence clusters appeared to be linked to parvovirus B19, influenza, CMV and Epstein-Barr virus, according to a later analysis. When HLA alleles, especially DR and DQ, strongly co-occurred, TCR associations were difficult to assign to individual alleles. In an earlier analysis of 587 of the donors, most TCR beta V segments appeared in productive rearrangements about 87% or about 30% of the time, broadly matching IMGT annotations. Correlated functional status among segregating V segments might be attributable to linkage disequilibrium, but an unknown experimental factor could not be ruled out. For the cohort, immune exposure information was limited to CMV serostatus. The authors suggested that the approach could potentially be generalized to other disease states and immunological phenotypes. Fewer than 20 rarely observed V segments, including chromosome 9 orphons, were excluded from the earlier analysis of some 590 of the donors because counts were too low. In a later analysis, TCR association rates were found to vary across HLA loci, with the most associated TCRs seen for DRB1 alleles and the fewest for HLA-C alleles. V-gene and J-gene trimming of TCR beta chains was associated with a missense DCLRE1C variant in a later genetic analysis, and the association was replicated in an independent cohort. A cluster of highly shared sequence variants was judged likely to be a technical artifact of the sequencing pipeline. In a later analysis, HLA-associated TCR beta chains showed more clonal expansion and lower generation probabilities than non-associated chains that were equally common. Most CMV-associated TCR beta chains appeared to be HLA-restricted in a later analysis, and the HLA associations seemed to be driven largely by CMV exposure. Because HLA typing was missing for some donors at each locus, association tests included only the typed subset.

Library preparation employed the immunoSEQ multiplex PCR assay. A mixture of 60 forward primers for TCR Vbeta segments and 13 reverse primers for TCR Jbeta segments was used in the multiplex PCR. A multiplex PCR assay on genomic DNA amplified the CDR3 region of rearranged TCR beta genes. Amplified TCR beta libraries were sequenced as 87-base-pair reads on the Illumina HiSeq System. As for how the authors treated the data: A later analysis counted around 72 million unique TCR beta chains across the 666 repertoires, and around 9.9 million of these chains were shared by at least two donors. Raw reads were error-corrected and collapsed into unique sequences with a nearest-neighbor algorithm that merged closely related sequences to remove PCR and sequencing errors. To assign V, D and J gene segments, CDR3 sequences were aligned to IMGT reference sequences. For a sequence to be retained, a match of at least six nucleotides was required to both a V gene segment and a J gene segment. Rearrangements were classified as productive when the CDR3 lacked stop codons and remained in frame with V and J, and all other rearrangements were classified as non-productive. Following IMGT convention, CDR3 was defined as the stretch from the second conserved V-encoded cysteine to the conserved J-encoded phenylalanine. The earlier analysis of some 580 of the donors excluded any sequence lacking an unambiguous match to a single V gene segment. An earlier analysis of a few hundred of the donors classified V segments as functional when productive rearrangements were above 56.7% and as segregating when the standard deviation between donors was above 5%. A statistical classification framework was built for diagnosing cytomegalovirus status from the catalog of TCR beta chain sequences. V and J gene assignment, in a later analysis, came from comparing TCR nucleotide sequences with IMGT/GENE-DB human TR gene sequences. The TCRdist pipeline was used in a later analysis to assign CDR3 sequences and most-parsimonious VDJ recombination scenarios. In a later analysis, each TCR beta chain was defined by its CDR3 amino acid sequence together with its V-gene family, and reads without a unique V-gene family were excluded. A later analysis removed 500 to 600 highly shared, low-generation-probability nucleotide sequences to deal with suspected cross-contamination and a sequencing artifact. In a later analysis, a clonal expansion index was calculated for each public chain from normalized within-repertoire ranks of inferred template counts. In a later analysis, generation probabilities were computed with a VDJ recombination model fitted to out-of-frame rearrangements, and the resulting probabilities were checked against IGoR. Hypergeometric tests were used in a later analysis to score TCR-TCR, TCR-HLA and TCR-CMV co-occurrence, with a repertoire-size bias correction applied to the TCR pairs. To estimate false discovery rates, a later analysis permuted the HLA or CMV assignments 20 times. In a later analysis, co-occurring TCRs were grouped using DBSCAN, and TCRdist sequence similarity was added for clustering within HLA-allele-positive subsets. Repertoires with fewer than 30,000 or more than 120,000 public chains were left out of co-occurrence clustering, as were a few repertoires with anomalous nucleotide sharing. Not all clones reach the TCRdb copy of this immuneACCESS table, which keeps in-frame sequences only. Checked studies attribute under half of the gap to unresolved V genes and leave the rest unexplained. V and J calls and clone size are as listed in that table; D and trimming were resolved from the DNA. A total of over 150,000 clones appear in this sample, 77% of them only once. The ten largest clones take up around 3.4% of the sample.

The chain is assembled from TRBV5-6 and TRBJ2-7; the D gene is perhaps TRBD1, from 6 matching bases. This receptor was identified in a man aged 25 to 45 in good health and CMV-seropositive. The sequenced sample consisted of PBMCs. Here is the DNA: TGTGCCAGCAGCTTGGGGACAGCCTTCTACGAGCAGTACTTC. This gives the protein CASSLGTAFYEQYF.